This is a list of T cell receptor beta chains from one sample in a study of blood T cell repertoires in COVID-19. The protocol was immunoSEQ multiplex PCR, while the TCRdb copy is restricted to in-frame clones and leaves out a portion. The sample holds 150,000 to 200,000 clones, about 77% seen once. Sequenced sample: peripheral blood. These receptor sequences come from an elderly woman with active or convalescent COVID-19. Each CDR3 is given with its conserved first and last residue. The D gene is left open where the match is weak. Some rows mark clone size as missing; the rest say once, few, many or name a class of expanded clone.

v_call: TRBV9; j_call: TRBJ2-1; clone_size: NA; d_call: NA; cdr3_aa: CASSVAGYNEQFF; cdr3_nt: TGTGCCAGCAGCGTAGCCGGGTACAATGAGCAGTTCTTC
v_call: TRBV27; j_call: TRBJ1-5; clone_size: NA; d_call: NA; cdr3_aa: CASSSNSGVSSRNQPQHF; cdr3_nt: TGTGCCAGCAGTTCGAACAGCGGCGTGTCATCCCGCAATCAGCCCCAGCATTTT
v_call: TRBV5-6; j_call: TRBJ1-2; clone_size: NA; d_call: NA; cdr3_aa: CASSHREPYGYTF; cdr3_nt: TGTGCCAGCAGCCACCGGGAACCCTATGGCTACACCTTC
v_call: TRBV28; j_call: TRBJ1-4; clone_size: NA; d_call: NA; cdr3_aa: CASRLVSFSVKLFF; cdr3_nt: TGTGCCAGCAGGCTAGTCTCTTTCTCTGTGAAACTGTTTTTT
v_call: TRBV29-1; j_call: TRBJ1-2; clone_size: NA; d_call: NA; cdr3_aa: CSVDVGRNYGYTF; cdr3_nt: TGCAGCGTTGATGTTGGCAGAAACTATGGCTACACCTTC
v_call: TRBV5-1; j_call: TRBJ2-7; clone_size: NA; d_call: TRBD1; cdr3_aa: CASSLGVSGQVFGEQYF; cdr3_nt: TGCGCCAGCAGCTTGGGGGTGTCGGGACAGGTCTTTGGCGAGCAGTACTTC
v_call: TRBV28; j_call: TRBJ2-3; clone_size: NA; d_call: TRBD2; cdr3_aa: CASSPLPTSGGAMDTQYF; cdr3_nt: TGTGCCAGCAGTCCCCTCCCGACTAGCGGGGGGGCCATGGATACGCAGTATTTT
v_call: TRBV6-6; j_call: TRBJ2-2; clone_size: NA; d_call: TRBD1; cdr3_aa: CASNLQGVGTGELFF; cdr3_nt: TGTGCCAGCAATCTTCAGGGGGTCGGGACCGGGGAGCTGTTTTTT
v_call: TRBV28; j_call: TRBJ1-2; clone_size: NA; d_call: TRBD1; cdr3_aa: CASSLPGQGAGGYTF; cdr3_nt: TGTGCCAGCAGTTTACCCGGACAGGGGGCCGGGGGCTACACCTTC
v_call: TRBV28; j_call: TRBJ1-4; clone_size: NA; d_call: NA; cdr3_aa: CASSFGSVGEKLFF; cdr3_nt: TGTGCCAGCAGCTTCGGGAGTGTGGGTGAAAAACTGTTTTTT
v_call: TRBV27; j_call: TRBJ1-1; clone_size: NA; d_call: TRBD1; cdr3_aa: CASSSVLSAGGGEAFF; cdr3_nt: TGTGCCAGCAGTTCGGTACTCTCGGCAGGGGGAGGAGAAGCTTTCTTT
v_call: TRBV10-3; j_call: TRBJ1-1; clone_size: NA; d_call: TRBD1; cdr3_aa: CAISEAPGQGNTEAFF; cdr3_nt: TGTGCCATCAGTGAAGCCCCGGGACAGGGGAACACTGAAGCTTTCTTT
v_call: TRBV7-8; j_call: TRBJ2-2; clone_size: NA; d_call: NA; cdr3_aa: CASSLNQDTGELFF; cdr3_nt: TGTGCCAGCAGCTTGAATCAGGACACCGGGGAGCTGTTTTTT
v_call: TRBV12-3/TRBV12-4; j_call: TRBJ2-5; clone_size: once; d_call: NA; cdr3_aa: CASSPGFGETQYF; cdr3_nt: TGTGCCAGCAGCCCCGGGTTCGGAGAGACCCAGTACTTC
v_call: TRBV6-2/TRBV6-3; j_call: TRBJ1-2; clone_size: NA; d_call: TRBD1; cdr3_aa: CASSQMTGLGKDGYTF; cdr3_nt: TGTGCCAGCAGCCAGATGACAGGGCTGGGTAAAGATGGCTACACCTTC
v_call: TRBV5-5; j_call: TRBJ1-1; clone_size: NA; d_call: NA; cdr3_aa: CATSDRLHNTEAFF; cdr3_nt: TGTGCCACATCGGACAGATTGCATAACACTGAAGCTTTCTTT
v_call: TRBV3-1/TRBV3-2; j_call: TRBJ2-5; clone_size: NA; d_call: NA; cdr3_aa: CASSQDTVPRTQYF; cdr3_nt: TGTGCCAGCAGCCAAGATACCGTCCCTAGGACCCAGTACTTC
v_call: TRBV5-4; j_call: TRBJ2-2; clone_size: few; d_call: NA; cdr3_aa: CASSLATGSFGGELFF; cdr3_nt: TGTGCCAGCAGCTTAGCAACCGGGAGCTTCGGGGGGGAGCTGTTTTTT
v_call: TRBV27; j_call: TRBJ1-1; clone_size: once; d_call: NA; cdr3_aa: CASRFHNGGEAFF; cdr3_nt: TGTGCCAGCAGATTCCACAATGGGGGCGAAGCTTTCTTT
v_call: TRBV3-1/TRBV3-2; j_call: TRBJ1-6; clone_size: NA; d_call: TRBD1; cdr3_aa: CASSQGTGGRSPLHF; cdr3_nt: TGTGCCAGCAGCCAAGGGACAGGGGGTCGTTCACCCCTCCACTTT
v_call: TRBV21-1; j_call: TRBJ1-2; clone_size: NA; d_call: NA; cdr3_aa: CASSRRHNYGYTF; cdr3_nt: TGTGCCAGCAGCAGGCGACATAACTATGGCTACACCTTC
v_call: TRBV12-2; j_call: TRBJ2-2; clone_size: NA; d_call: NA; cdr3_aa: CARPVKRSGPYRRPNTGELFF; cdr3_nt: TGTGCAAGACCCGTTAAGCGGAGCGGCCCGTATAGAAGACCGAACACCGGGGAGCTGTTTTTT
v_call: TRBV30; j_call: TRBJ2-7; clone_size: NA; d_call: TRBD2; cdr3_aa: CAWSLASGVKEQYF; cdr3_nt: TGTGCCTGGAGTCTAGCTAGCGGGGTAAAAGAGCAGTACTTC